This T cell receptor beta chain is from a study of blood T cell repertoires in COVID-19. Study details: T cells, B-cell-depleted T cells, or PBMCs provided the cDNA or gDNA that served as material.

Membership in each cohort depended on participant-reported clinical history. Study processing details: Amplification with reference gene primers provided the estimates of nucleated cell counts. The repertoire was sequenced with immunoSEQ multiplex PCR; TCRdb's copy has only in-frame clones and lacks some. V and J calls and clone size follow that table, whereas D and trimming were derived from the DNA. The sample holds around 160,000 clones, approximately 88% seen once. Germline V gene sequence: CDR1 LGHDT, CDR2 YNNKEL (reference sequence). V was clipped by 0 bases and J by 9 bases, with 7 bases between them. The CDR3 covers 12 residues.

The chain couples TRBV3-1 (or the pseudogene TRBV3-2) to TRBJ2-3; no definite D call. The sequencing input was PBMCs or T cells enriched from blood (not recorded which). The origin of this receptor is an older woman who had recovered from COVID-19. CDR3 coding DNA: TGTGCCAGCAGCCAAGATCTTCGGACGCAGTATTTT. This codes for CASSQDLRTQYF.